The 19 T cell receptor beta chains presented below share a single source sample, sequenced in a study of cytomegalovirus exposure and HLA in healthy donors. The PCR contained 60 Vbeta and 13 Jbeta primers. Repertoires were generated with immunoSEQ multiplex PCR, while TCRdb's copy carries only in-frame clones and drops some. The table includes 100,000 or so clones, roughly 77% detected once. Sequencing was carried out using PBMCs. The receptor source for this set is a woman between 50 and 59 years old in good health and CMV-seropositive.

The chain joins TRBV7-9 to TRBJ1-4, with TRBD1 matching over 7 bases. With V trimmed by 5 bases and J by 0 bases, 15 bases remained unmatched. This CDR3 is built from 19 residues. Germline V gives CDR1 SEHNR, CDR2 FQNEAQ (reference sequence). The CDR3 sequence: CASSTSDRGPLSTNEKLFF. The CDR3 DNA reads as TGTGCCAGCAGCACTAGTGATAGGGGGCCCTTATCAACTAATGAAAAACTGTTTTTT. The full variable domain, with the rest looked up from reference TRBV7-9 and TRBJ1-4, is DTGVSQNPRHKITKRGQNVTFRCDPISEHNRLYWYRQTLGQGPEFLTYFQNEAQLEKSRLLSDRFSAERPKGSFSTLEIQRTEQGDSAMYLCASSTSDRGPLSTNEKLFFGSGTQLSVL.

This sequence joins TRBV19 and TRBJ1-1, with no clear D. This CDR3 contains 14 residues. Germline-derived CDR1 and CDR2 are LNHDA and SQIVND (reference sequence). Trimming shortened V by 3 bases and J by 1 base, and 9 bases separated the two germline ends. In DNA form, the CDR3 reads TGTGCCAGTAGTATTCGGGTGCCGAACACTGAAGCTTTCTTT. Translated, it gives CASSIRVPNTEAFF.

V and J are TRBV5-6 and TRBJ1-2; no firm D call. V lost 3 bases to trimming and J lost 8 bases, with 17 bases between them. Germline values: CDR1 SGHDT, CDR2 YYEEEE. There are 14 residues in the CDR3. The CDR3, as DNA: TGTGCCAGCAGCTCCTGGGAGGCGTTGGGCGGCTACACCTTC. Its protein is CASSSWEALGGYTF.

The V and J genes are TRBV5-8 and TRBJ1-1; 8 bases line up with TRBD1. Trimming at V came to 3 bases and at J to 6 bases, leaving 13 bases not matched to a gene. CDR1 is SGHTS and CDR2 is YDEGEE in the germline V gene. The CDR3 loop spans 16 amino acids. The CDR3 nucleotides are TGTGCCAGCAGCTGGGAGGGGACAGGAGGGAGCTCTGAAGCTTTCTTT. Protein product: CASSWEGTGGSSEAFF.

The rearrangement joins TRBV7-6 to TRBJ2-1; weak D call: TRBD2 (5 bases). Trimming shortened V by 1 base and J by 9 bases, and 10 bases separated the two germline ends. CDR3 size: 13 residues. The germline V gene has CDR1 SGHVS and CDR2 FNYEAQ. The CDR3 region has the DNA TGTGCCAGCAGCTTAGACTGGAGGAGTGAGCAGTTCTTC. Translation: CASSLDWRSEQFF.

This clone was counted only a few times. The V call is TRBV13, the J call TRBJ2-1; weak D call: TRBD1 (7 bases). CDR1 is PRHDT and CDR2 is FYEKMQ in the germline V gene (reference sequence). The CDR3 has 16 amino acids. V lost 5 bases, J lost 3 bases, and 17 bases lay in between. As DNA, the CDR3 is TGTGCCAGCAGCCGGGGGAAAGGGGGCTTCTACAATGAGCAGTTCTTC. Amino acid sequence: CASSRGKGGFYNEQFF. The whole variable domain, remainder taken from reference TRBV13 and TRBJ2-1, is AAGVIQSPRHLIKEKRETATLKCYPIPRHDTVYWYQQGPGQDPQFLISFYEKMQSDKGSIPDRFSAQQFSDYHSELNMSSLELGDSALYFCASSRGKGGFYNEQFFGPGTRLTVL.

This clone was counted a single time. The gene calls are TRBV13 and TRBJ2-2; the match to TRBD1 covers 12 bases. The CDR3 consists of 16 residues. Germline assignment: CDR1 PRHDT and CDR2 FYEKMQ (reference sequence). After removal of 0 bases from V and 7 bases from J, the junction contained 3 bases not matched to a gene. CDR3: CASSLGGQGANGELFF. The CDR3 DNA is TGTGCCAGCAGCTTAGGGGGACAGGGGGCAAACGGGGAGCTGTTTTTT. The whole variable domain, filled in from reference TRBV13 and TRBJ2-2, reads AAGVIQSPRHLIKEKRETATLKCYPIPRHDTVYWYQQGPGQDPQFLISFYEKMQSDKGSIPDRFSAQQFSDYHSELNMSSLELGDSALYFCASSLGGQGANGELFFGEGSRLTVL.

The CDR3 DNA reads TGTGCCAGCAGCTTCGGCGGGAGCGACAATGAGCAGTTCTTC. Translation gives CASSFGGSDNEQFF. V is TRBV11-2 and J is TRBJ2-1; 7 nucleotides line up with TRBD2. The CDR3 sequence is 14 residues long. The junction had 4 bases not matched to a gene; V was cut back by 3 bases and J by 5 bases. Germline V gene data show CDR1 as SGHAT and CDR2 as FQNNGV. Supplemented by reference TRBV11-2 and TRBJ2-1, the full variable domain reads EAGVAQSPRYKIIEKRQSVAFWCNPISGHATLYWYQQILGQGPKLLIQFQNNGVVDDSQLPKDRFSAERLKGVDSTLKIQPAKLEDSAVYLCASSFGGSDNEQFFGPGTRLTVL.

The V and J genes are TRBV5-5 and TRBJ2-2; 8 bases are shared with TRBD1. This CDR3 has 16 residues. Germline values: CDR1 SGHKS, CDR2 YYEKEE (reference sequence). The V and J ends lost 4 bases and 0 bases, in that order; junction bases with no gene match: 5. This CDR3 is CASSQTGAPNTGELFF. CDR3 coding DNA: TGTGCCAGCAGCCAGACAGGGGCTCCGAACACCGGGGAGCTGTTTTTT.

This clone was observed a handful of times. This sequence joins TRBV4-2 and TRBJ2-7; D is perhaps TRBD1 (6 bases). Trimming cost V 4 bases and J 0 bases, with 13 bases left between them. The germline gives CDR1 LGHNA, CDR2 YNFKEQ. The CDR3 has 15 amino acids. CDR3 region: CASSPRRGFSYEQYF. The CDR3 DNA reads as TGTGCCAGCAGCCCACGTAGGGGGTTCTCCTACGAGCAGTACTTC.

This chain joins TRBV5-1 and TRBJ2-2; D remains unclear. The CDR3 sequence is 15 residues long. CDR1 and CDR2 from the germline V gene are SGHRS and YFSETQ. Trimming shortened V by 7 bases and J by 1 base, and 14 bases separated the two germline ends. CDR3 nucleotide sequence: TGCGCCAGCGGCCAAACAGAAAAGAACACCGGGGAGCTGTTTTTT. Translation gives CASGQTEKNTGELFF.

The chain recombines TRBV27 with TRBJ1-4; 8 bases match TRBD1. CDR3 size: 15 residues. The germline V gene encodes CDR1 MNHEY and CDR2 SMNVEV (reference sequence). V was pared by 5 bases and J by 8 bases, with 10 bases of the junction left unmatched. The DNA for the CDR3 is TGTGCCAGCAGTCATTTACAGGGGGAATGGGAAAAACTGTTTTTT. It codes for CASSHLQGEWEKLFF.

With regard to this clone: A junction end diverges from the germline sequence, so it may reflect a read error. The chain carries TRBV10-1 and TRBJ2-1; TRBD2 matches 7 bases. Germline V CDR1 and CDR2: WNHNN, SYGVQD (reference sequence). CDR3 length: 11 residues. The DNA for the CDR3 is TGCGCCAGTCCCCCCGGGCGGGAGCTGTTCTTC. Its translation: CASPPGRELFF.

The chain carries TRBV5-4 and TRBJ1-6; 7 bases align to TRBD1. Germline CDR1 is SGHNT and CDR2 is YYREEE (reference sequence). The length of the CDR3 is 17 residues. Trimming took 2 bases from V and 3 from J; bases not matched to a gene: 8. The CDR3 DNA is TGTGCCAGCAGCTTCCGGGACAGCGCTTTCTATAATTCACCCCTCCACTTT. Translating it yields CASSFRDSAFYNSPLHF.

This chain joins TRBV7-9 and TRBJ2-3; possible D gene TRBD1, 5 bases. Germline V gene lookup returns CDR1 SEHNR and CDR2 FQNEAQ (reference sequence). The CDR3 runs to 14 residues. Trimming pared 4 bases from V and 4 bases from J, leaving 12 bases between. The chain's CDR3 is CASSSTEGADTQYF. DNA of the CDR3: TGTGCCAGCAGCTCAACAGAAGGGGCAGATACGCAGTATTTT.

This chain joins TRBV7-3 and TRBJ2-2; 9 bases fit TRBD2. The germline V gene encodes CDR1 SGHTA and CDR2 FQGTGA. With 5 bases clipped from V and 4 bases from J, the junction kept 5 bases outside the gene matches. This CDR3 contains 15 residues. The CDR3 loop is CASSVGRGGTGELFF. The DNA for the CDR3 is TGTGCCAGCAGCGTAGGGCGGGGGGGCACCGGGGAGCTGTTTTTT.

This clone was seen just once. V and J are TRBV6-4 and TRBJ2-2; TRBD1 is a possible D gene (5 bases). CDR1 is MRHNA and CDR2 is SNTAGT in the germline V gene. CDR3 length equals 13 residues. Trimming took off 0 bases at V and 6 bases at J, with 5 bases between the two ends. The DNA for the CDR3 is TGTGCCAGCAGTGACTCAGGGGCCGGGGAGCTGTTTTTT. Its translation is CASSDSGAGELFF.

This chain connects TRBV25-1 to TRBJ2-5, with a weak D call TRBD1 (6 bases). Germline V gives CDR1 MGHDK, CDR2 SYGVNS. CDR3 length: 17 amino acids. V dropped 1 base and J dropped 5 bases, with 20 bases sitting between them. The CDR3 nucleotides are TGTGCCAGCAGTGAATCCCTCATGAACAGGGCGAGGGAGACCCAGTACTTC. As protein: CASSESLMNRARETQYF.

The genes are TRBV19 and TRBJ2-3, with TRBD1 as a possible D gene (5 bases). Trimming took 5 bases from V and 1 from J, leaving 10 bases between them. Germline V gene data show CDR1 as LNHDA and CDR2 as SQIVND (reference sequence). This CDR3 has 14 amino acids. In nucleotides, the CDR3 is TGTGCCAGTAGTGTCAGGGTCGGCACAGATACGCAGTATTTT. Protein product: CASSVRVGTDTQYF.